The 25 T cell receptor beta chains below all came from one sample that was sequenced in a study of T-cell reconstitution after alpha-beta-depleted transplantation in children. Unique molecular identifiers were incorporated during preparation of the TCRbeta library. Each CDR3 protein gets one entry after TCRdb re-called the PCR reads with MiXCR. Here the sample spans fewer than 1 million distinct CDR3 sequences, approximately 15% being singletons. The sequencing used PBMCs, mostly from graft donor cells, collected 360 days after TCRalphabeta/CD19-depleted stem cell transplant. These receptors came from a male patient under 18 who had a stem cell transplant for acute lymphoblastic leukemia, so the T cells may come from the graft donor.

This clonotype was counted many times. V and J are TRBV5-1 and TRBJ2-1, with 7 bases fitting TRBD2. The CDR3 runs 16 residues. Unmatched junction bases numbered 8, after V lost 0 bases and J lost 5 bases. Germline CDR1 and CDR2: SGHRS and YFSETQ. The CDR3 DNA is TGCGCCAGCAGCTTGGTGGGGGATGGACTAGACAATGAGCAGTTCTTC. Translated: CASSLVGDGLDNEQFF.

This clonotype was found a few times. The chain links TRBV2 to TRBJ2-2, with TRBD1 matching over 8 bases. Germline trimming cut 6 bases from V and 13 bases from J; bases unmatched to any gene: 10. CDR3 length: 13 amino acids. The germline gives CDR1 SNHLY, CDR2 FYNNEI. The CDR3 DNA sequence: TGTGCCAGCAGAACAGAACGACAGGGGTGGCTGTTTTTT. It specifies CASRTERQGWLFF.

The chain employs TRBV5-5 and TRBJ2-3, with TRBD2 matching over 10 bases. V trimming: 2 bases; J trimming: 2 bases; junction bases outside the gene matches: 8. Germline CDR1 is SGHKS and CDR2 is YYEKEE (reference sequence). The CDR3 is made up of 17 amino acids. CDR3 DNA: TGTGCCAGCAGCTTATATGTAGCGGGAGGCTTCACAGATACGCAGTATTTT. Protein product: CASSLYVAGGFTDTQYF.

Only a few counts were recorded for this clonotype. The chain carries TRBV27 and TRBJ2-4; possible D gene TRBD2, 5 bases. This CDR3 spans 15 amino acids. CDR1 is MNHEY and CDR2 is SMNVEV in the germline V gene (reference sequence). With 4 bases removed from V and 3 bases from J, the gap between germline ends came to 13 bases. CDR3 protein: CASSSFLEVKNIQYF. The CDR3 DNA follows: TGTGCCAGCAGTTCTTTTCTGGAGGTCAAAAACATTCAGTACTTC.

This clonotype was counted between two and nine times. This chain's CDR3 is CASSDSGETQYF. The CDR3 bases are TGTGCCAGCAGCGACTCGGGTGAGACCCAGTACTTC. V usage is TRBV9 and J usage is TRBJ2-5, with D hard to call. Germline V gives CDR1 SGDLS, CDR2 YYNGEE. The V end was cut by 3 bases, the J end by 5 bases, with 8 bases between. CDR3 size: 12 residues.

This clonotype came up many times. The J gene is TRBJ2-7, the V gene TRBV2, with a tentative D call TRBD2 (5 bases). The germline V gene encodes CDR1 SNHLY and CDR2 FYNNEI. The germline V and J ends were trimmed by 4 bases and 2 bases, with 9 bases remaining between them. This CDR3 contains 13 residues. CDR3 DNA: TGTGCCAGCAGTGGAGTGACTACCTACGAGCAGTACTTC. It specifies CASSGVTTYEQYF.

This chain uses TRBV7-9 with TRBJ2-5, with 7 bases fitting TRBD2. The germline CDR1 and CDR2 sequences are SEHNR and FQNEAQ (reference sequence). The CDR3 totals 15 residues. Trimming removed 2 bases from V and 7 bases from J; junction bases left unmatched: 10. CDR3 region: CASSLWVGREGTQYF. The CDR3, as DNA: TGTGCCAGCAGCTTATGGGTCGGCAGGGAGGGGACCCAGTACTTC.

This clonotype was counted many times. This chain connects TRBV6-6 to TRBJ2-3; D not certain. V gave up 6 bases and J gave up 4 bases, with 8 bases separating them. Germline-derived CDR1 and CDR2 are MNHNY and SVGAGI (reference sequence). The CDR3 totals 12 residues. The CDR3 sequence: CASSHRSDTQYF. In nucleotides, the CDR3 is TGTGCCAGCAGCCATAGATCAGATACGCAGTATTTT.

This clonotype has only a few counts. The chain has TRBV27 and TRBJ2-1; TRBD2 might be the D (5 bases). Trimming pared 3 bases from V and 9 bases from J, leaving 15 bases between. Germline V gene lookup returns CDR1 MNHEY and CDR2 SMNVEV (reference sequence). This CDR3 has 14 residues. In DNA form, the CDR3 reads TGTGCCAGCAGTTTGGCCGCGGGCGTGGGTGAGCAGTTCTTC. Its translation: CASSLAAGVGEQFF.

J is TRBJ2-3 and V is TRBV6-2 or TRBV6-3; D may match TRBD1 or TRBD2 (5 bases each). V shed 8 bases and J shed 2 bases, with 20 bases lying between them. CDR3 length: 16 residues. Germline values: CDR1 MNHEY, CDR2 SVGEGT. CDR3 loop: CASQDEGWFDTDTQYF. The CDR3 DNA reads TGTGCCAGCCAAGACGAGGGGTGGTTCGACACAGATACGCAGTATTTT.

There are a few counts of this clonotype. The rearrangement uses TRBV18 and TRBJ2-2, with D perhaps TRBD2 (5 bases). The CDR3 is 12 amino acids. Trimming took off 5 bases at V and 5 bases at J, with 6 bases between the two ends. The germline CDR1 and CDR2 sequences are KGHSH and LQKENI. CDR3 residues: CASSRLTGELFF. The CDR3, as DNA: TGTGCCAGCTCAAGACTAACCGGGGAGCTGTTTTTT.

This clonotype was detected many times. The chain has TRBV5-1 and TRBJ2-1, with TRBD2 matching 12 bases. The CDR3 totals 17 residues. With V trimmed by 1 base and J by 9 bases, 11 bases remained unmatched. Per the germline V gene, CDR1 is SGHRS and CDR2 is YFSETQ. The CDR3 sequence is CASSLNLAGGPLLEQFF. The CDR3 nucleotides read TGCGCCAGCAGCTTGAACCTAGCGGGAGGGCCTCTGCTTGAGCAGTTCTTC.

This clonotype occurred a few times. V usage is TRBV6-2 or TRBV6-3 and J usage is TRBJ1-5, with 10 positions matching TRBD1. The CDR3 consists of 20 residues. V lost 2 bases to trimming and J lost 0 bases; unmatched junction nucleotides: 13. Germline V lookup: CDR1 MNHEY, CDR2 SVGEGT. The CDR3, as DNA: TGTGCCAGCAGTTACCGCCCTGGGACAGGGGCCTCCTATAGCAATCAGCCCCAGCATTTT. Protein product: CASSYRPGTGASYSNQPQHF.

A word on this clonotype: Relative to the germline gene, one junction end is altered; a read error may explain this. The V gene is TRBV24-1, the J gene TRBJ2-1; no firm D call. This CDR3 contains 13 residues. Germline CDR1 reads KGHDR; CDR2 reads SFDVKD. The CDR3 bases are TGTGCCACCAATGATGGTCCCTACAATGAGCAGTTCTTC. Translating gives CATNDGPYNEQFF.

The V call is TRBV13, the J call TRBJ2-3, with 8 bases that match TRBD1. V trimming: 1 base; J trimming: 0 bases; junction bases outside the gene matches: 3. Germline assignment: CDR1 PRHDT and CDR2 FYEKMQ (reference sequence). The CDR3 sequence is 16 residues long. The CDR3 sequence: CASSLAGTGSTDTQYF. The CDR3 coding sequence is TGTGCCAGCAGCTTAGCCGGGACAGGCAGCACAGATACGCAGTATTTT. The full variable domain, its missing parts supplied by reference TRBV13 and TRBJ2-3, is AAGVIQSPRHLIKEKRETATLKCYPIPRHDTVYWYQQGPGQDPQFLISFYEKMQSDKGSIPDRFSAQQFSDYHSELNMSSLELGDSALYFCASSLAGTGSTDTQYFGPGTRLTVL.

In its sample, this clonotype was seen a few times. The chain is built from TRBV7-3 and TRBJ2-3; the D gene is possibly TRBD1 (5 bases). Germline V CDR1 and CDR2: SGHTA, FQGTGA. The CDR3 has 17 amino acids. The V gene lost 2 bases and the J gene lost 0 bases, with 15 bases spanning the gap. As DNA, the CDR3 is TGTGCCAGCAGCTTATATCCGACAGTACCTAGCACAGATACGCAGTATTTT. Encoded protein: CASSLYPTVPSTDTQYF.

The gene calls are TRBV20-1 and TRBJ2-1; 15 bases are a match to TRBD2. The germline V gene has CDR1 DFQATT and CDR2 SNEGSKA (reference sequence). V shed 6 bases and J 8 bases; nucleotides not matched to a gene: 20. The CDR3 has 19 amino acids. As DNA, the CDR3 is TGCAGTGCCCGCCTCCTGACAGAGGGACTAGCGGGAGGTCAGGATGAGCAGTTCTTC. Amino acids: CSARLLTEGLAGGQDEQFF.

This clonotype was counted between two and nine times. The chain employs TRBV25-1 and TRBJ1-1; D uncertain. The V gene's germline CDR1 is MGHDK and CDR2 SYGVNS. The CDR3 runs to 14 residues. The V and J ends lost 0 bases and 6 bases respectively, with 11 bases between them. CDR3 sequence reads: CASSEYTVGAEAFF. CDR3 sequence (DNA): TGTGCCAGCAGTGAATATACGGTTGGCGCTGAAGCTTTCTTT.

The chain links TRBV18 to TRBJ2-1; D may be TRBD2 (6 bases). Trimming took off 5 bases at V and 4 bases at J, with 12 bases between the two ends. The CDR3 loop spans 14 amino acids. The germline gives CDR1 KGHSH, CDR2 LQKENI. The CDR3 DNA reads TGTGCCAGCTCAACGGGACTCCGGTACAATGAGCAGTTCTTC. Translating it yields CASSTGLRYNEQFF.

The chain couples TRBV7-2 to TRBJ2-6; D might be TRBD1 (6 bases). Trimming removed 5 bases at V and 3 bases at J, with 14 bases between. CDR1 is SGHTA and CDR2 is FQGNSA in the germline V gene. This CDR3 is 16 amino acids long. Here the CDR3 reads CASSQTHRDGANVLTF. In DNA, the CDR3 is TGTGCCAGCAGCCAAACCCACAGGGATGGGGCCAACGTCCTGACTTTC.

This clonotype showed up just a few times. V gene TRBV10-3 combines with J gene TRBJ2-3; no definite D call. Germline loops: CDR1 ENHRY, CDR2 SYGVKD. Trimming took 2 bases from V and 8 from J, leaving 23 bases between them. The CDR3 covers 17 residues. In nucleotides, the CDR3 is TGTGCCATCAGTGAGGATCTTGGGTGCGTGATAATGCTTACGCAGTATTTT. Protein: CAISEDLGCVIMLTQYF.

The chain couples TRBV7-9 to TRBJ1-2, with D perhaps TRBD1 (6 bases). There are 16 residues in the CDR3. Trimming took off 0 bases at V and 5 bases at J, with 16 bases between the two ends. CDR1 and CDR2 from the germline V gene are SEHNR and FQNEAQ (reference sequence). The CDR3 protein is CASSLAKSRGGYGYTF. Written as DNA, the CDR3 is TGTGCCAGCAGCTTAGCCAAGAGCAGGGGCGGATATGGCTACACCTTC.

The chain combines TRBV12-3 or TRBV12-4 with TRBJ2-4; the D gene is possibly TRBD2 (6 bases). V was trimmed by 7 bases and J by 5 bases, leaving 18 bases between them. The CDR3 is made up of 15 amino acids. In DNA, the CDR3 is TGTGCCAGCACCTTGGGGGTGGGGGAGGAAAACATTCAGTACTTC. Translated, it gives CASTLGVGEENIQYF.

This clonotype has at least ten counts. This chain joins TRBV4-1 and TRBJ2-5; 8 bases map to TRBD2. The V segment lost 9 bases and the J segment 2 bases; nucleotides outside the gene matches: 8. This CDR3 comprises 14 residues. CDR1 MGHRA and CDR2 YSYEKL come from the germline V gene. CDR3 in amino acids: CASYRTSSQETQYF. CDR3 in DNA: TGCGCCAGTTACAGGACTAGCAGTCAAGAGACCCAGTACTTC.

The chain combines TRBV4-2 with TRBJ2-7; the match to TRBD2 covers 8 bases. Germline V gene sequence: CDR1 LGHNA, CDR2 YNFKEQ. Losses at the gene ends were 5 bases for V and 3 bases for J; bases not matched to a gene: 12. This CDR3 is built from 16 residues. For the CDR3, the DNA is TGTGCCAGCAGCTTATGGTCCGGGACTAGAAGCTACGAGCAGTACTTC. Its translation: CASSLWSGTRSYEQYF.